The 31 T cell receptor beta chains in this list originate from one sample, sequenced in a study of T cell changes during pregnancy in multiple sclerosis. The protocol was immunoSEQ multiplex PCR, while the TCRdb copy is restricted to in-frame clones and leaves out a portion. The table includes about 49,000 clones, 90% to 95% detected once. Material: peripheral blood, obtained after pregnancy. The receptors were sampled from a female donor with multiple sclerosis, enrolled in a pregnancy study.

CDR3 sequence reads: CASSVGVNTEAFF. CDR3 sequence (DNA): TGTGCCAGCAGTGTGGGAGTGAACACTGAAGCTTTCTTT. The J gene is TRBJ1-1, the V gene TRBV6-4, with D unresolved. Germline-derived CDR1 and CDR2 are MRHNA and SNTAGT. The CDR3 runs to 13 residues. With 4 bases removed from V and 0 bases from J, the gap between germline ends came to 6 bases.

This clone was recorded only once. The gene calls are TRBV10-3 and TRBJ2-3, with D possibly being TRBD2 (6 bases). The CDR3 is made up of 14 amino acids. Germline values: CDR1 ENHRY, CDR2 SYGVKD. V gave up 3 bases and J gave up 1 base, with 8 bases separating them. CDR3 amino acids: CAISEGGGTDTQYF. The CDR3, as DNA: TGTGCCATCAGTGAAGGAGGGGGCACAGATACGCAGTATTTT.

This chain uses TRBV29-1 with TRBJ2-2, with D perhaps TRBD1 (5 bases). The CDR3 contains 14 residues. Germline V gene lookup returns CDR1 SQVTM and CDR2 ANQGSEA. Trimming took off 8 bases at V and 0 bases at J, with 13 bases between the two ends. CDR3 in DNA: TGCAGCACCCGATCGACAGCGAACACCGGGGAGCTGTTTTTT. Translated: CSTRSTANTGELFF.

This clone was seen a handful of times. The chain joins TRBV6-5 to TRBJ1-2, with TRBD1 matching over 10 bases. The CDR3 has 13 amino acids. Germline V gene data show CDR1 as MNHEY and CDR2 as SVGAGI. The ends lost 4 bases at V and 4 bases at J; junction bases unmatched: 0. The DNA of the CDR3 is TGTGCCAGCAGTTGGACAGGGGGCTATGGCTACACCTTC. It yields the protein CASSWTGGYGYTF.

The rearrangement links TRBV19 to TRBJ1-2, with D hard to call. The CDR3 length is 12 residues. The V end was cut by 0 bases, the J end by 11 bases, with 10 bases between. The germline V gene encodes CDR1 LNHDA and CDR2 SQIVND (reference sequence). CDR3 nucleotides: TGTGCCAGTAGTATAGATCAGGCCCTTTACACCTTC. Encoded protein: CASSIDQALYTF.

V usage is TRBV4-3 and J usage is TRBJ1-2; 10 bases match TRBD1. The V segment lost 4 bases and the J segment 4 bases; nucleotides outside the gene matches: 6. The CDR3 runs 15 residues. Germline lookup yields CDR1 LGHNA and CDR2 YSLEER. The CDR3 DNA is TGCGCCAGCAGCCCGAGACAGGGGGCCTCCTATGGCTACACCTTC. Amino acids: CASSPRQGASYGYTF.

This clone was seen a single time. The gene calls are TRBV5-6 and TRBJ2-7; D gene ambiguous. This CDR3 comprises 14 residues. The V and J ends lost 1 base and 0 bases respectively, with 8 bases between them. Germline V lookup: CDR1 SGHDT, CDR2 YYEEEE. This chain's CDR3 is CASSLTVPSYEQYF. CDR3 DNA sequence: TGTGCCAGCAGCTTGACGGTTCCCTCCTACGAGCAGTACTTC.

This clone was recorded only once. The gene calls are TRBV5-5 and TRBJ2-3; D is unresolved. V was trimmed by 1 base and J by 4 bases, leaving 4 bases between them. The germline gives CDR1 SGHKS, CDR2 YYEKEE (reference sequence). The CDR3 is 12 residues long. DNA for the CDR3: TGTGCCAGCAGCTTGTTCGCAGATACGCAGTATTTT. Its translation is CASSLFADTQYF.

In this sample, this clone turned up once. The chain links TRBV7-8 to TRBJ1-2; 7 bases fit TRBD1. This CDR3 region has 20 residues. Germline V gene data show CDR1 as SGHVS and CDR2 as FQNEAQ. The trim removed 1 base at V and 0 bases at J, leaving 17 bases unmatched. CDR3 loop: CASSLVPTGTAWGANYGYTF. Written as DNA, the CDR3 is TGTGCCAGCAGCTTAGTACCTACCGGGACAGCCTGGGGGGCTAACTATGGCTACACCTTC. Based on the CDR3 plus reference TRBV7-8 and TRBJ1-2, the full variable domain is GAGVSQSPRYKVAKRGQDVALRCDPISGHVSLFWYQQALGQGPEFLTYFQNEAQLDKSGLPSDRFFAERPEGSVSTLKIQRTQQEDSAVYLCASSLVPTGTAWGANYGYTFGSGTRLTVV.

J is TRBJ2-3 and V is TRBV5-6; 7 nucleotides align to TRBD2. Per germline, CDR1 SGHDT and CDR2 YYEEEE. V gave up 0 bases and J gave up 4 bases; unmatched junction bases: 5. This CDR3 spans 15 amino acids. Written as DNA, the CDR3 is TGTGCCAGCAGCTTGGGAGCGGGGCCTGCAGATACGCAGTATTTT. Encoded protein: CASSLGAGPADTQYF.

The chain employs TRBV18 and TRBJ2-7; D perhaps matches TRBD1 (5 bases). Germline values: CDR1 KGHSH, CDR2 LQKENI. Trimming took 2 bases from V and 2 from J, leaving 10 bases between them. The CDR3 has 14 amino acids. Written as DNA, the CDR3 is TGTGCCAGCTCACCAGGCAGGGCTACCTACGAGCAGTACTTC. Its translation: CASSPGRATYEQYF.

This sequence joins TRBV7-6 and TRBJ2-7; D may be TRBD2 (6 bases). The CDR3 runs 15 residues. Germline values: CDR1 SGHVS, CDR2 FNYEAQ. The ends were cut back, 1 base at V and 6 bases at J, with 16 bases in the middle. This CDR3 is CASSLVAGGGGEQYF. CDR3 nucleotides: TGTGCCAGCAGCTTAGTCGCCGGGGGTGGAGGCGAGCAGTACTTC. The entire variable domain, with the rest obtained from reference TRBV7-6 and TRBJ2-7, is as follows: GAGVSQSPRYKVTKRGQDVALRCDPISGHVSLYWYRQALGQGPEFLTYFNYEAQQDKSGLPNDRFSAERPEGSISTLTIQRTEQRDSAMYRCASSLVAGGGGEQYFGPGTRLTVT.

V gene TRBV5-6 combines with J gene TRBJ2-7; TRBD1 matches 8 bases. The CDR3 loop spans 16 amino acids. The V gene's germline CDR1 is SGHDT and CDR2 YYEEEE. V shed 1 base, J shed 2 bases, and the junction held 8 bases outside the gene matches. CDR3 region: CASSLLWTGPTYEQYF. CDR3 nucleotides: TGTGCCAGCAGCTTGCTTTGGACAGGGCCGACCTACGAGCAGTACTTC.

The V and J genes are TRBV18 and TRBJ2-7, with a weak D call TRBD2 (6 bases). The germline V gene encodes CDR1 KGHSH and CDR2 LQKENI. The ends were cut back, 2 bases at V and 6 bases at J, with 14 bases in the middle. The CDR3 is made up of 14 amino acids. The CDR3 DNA sequence: TGTGCCAGCTCACCAGGCGGGGATTCGTCCGAGCAGTACTTC. Its translation is CASSPGGDSSEQYF.

This chain joins TRBV30 and TRBJ1-5, with 8 bases aligning to TRBD1. Germline trimming cut 2 bases from V and 2 bases from J; bases unmatched to any gene: 2. Germline V lookup: CDR1 GTSNPN, CDR2 SVGIG (reference sequence). CDR3 length: 14 residues. The DNA of the CDR3 is TGTGCCTGGAGTAAGGACAGGGGCAATCAGCCCCAGCATTTT. Translating it yields CAWSKDRGNQPQHF.

This chain joins TRBV9 and TRBJ1-6; 8 bases map to TRBD1. This CDR3 has 16 residues. Per germline, CDR1 SGDLS and CDR2 YYNGEE. Trimming removed 3 bases from V and 9 bases from J; junction bases left unmatched: 11. The chain's CDR3 is CASSGRQGKSFSPLHF. CDR3 coding DNA: TGTGCCAGCAGCGGCCGACAGGGGAAGTCGTTTTCACCCCTCCACTTT.

The V and J genes are TRBV11-3 and TRBJ2-7; tentative D call: TRBD1 (5 bases). Trimming removed 5 bases from V and 0 bases from J, with 11 bases in between. CDR3 length: 14 amino acids. The germline gives CDR1 SGHNT, CDR2 YENEEA. The CDR3 is CASSRKGSSYEQYF. CDR3 coding DNA: TGTGCCAGCAGCCGGAAGGGGTCCTCCTACGAGCAGTACTTC.

The chain links TRBV11-1 to TRBJ1-1; 8 nucleotides match TRBD1. Germline V gene data show CDR1 as SGHAT and CDR2 as FQDESV (reference sequence). The trim removed 7 bases at V and 4 bases at J, leaving 8 bases unmatched. CDR3 size: 14 residues. CDR3 region: CASTDRGGSTEAFF. The CDR3 DNA reads TGTGCCAGCACCGACAGGGGCGGGTCCACTGAAGCTTTCTTT.

The V gene is TRBV2, the J gene TRBJ2-7; possibly TRBD2 for D (5 bases). Germline V lookup: CDR1 SNHLY, CDR2 FYNNEI. The V gene lost 7 bases and the J gene lost 6 bases, with 10 bases spanning the gap. This CDR3 has 11 residues. CDR3 protein: CASTSRAEQYF. CDR3 in DNA: TGTGCCAGCACGTCGCGGGCCGAGCAGTACTTC. The full variable domain, in which reference TRBV2 and TRBJ2-7 provide the parts outside the CDR3, is EPEVTQTPSHQVTQMGQEVILRCVPISNHLYFYWYRQILGQKVEFLVSFYNNEISEKSEIFDDQFSVERPDGSNFTLKIRSTKLEDSAMYFCASTSRAEQYFGPGTRLTVT.

V and J are TRBV15 and TRBJ2-7; D is undetermined. In germline, CDR1 is LNHNV, CDR2 YYDKDF (reference sequence). V lost 0 bases, J lost 0 bases, and 12 bases lay in between. CDR3 length: 16 amino acids. The CDR3 protein is CATSRDLVGLSYEQYF. The DNA of the CDR3 is TGTGCCACCAGCAGAGATCTAGTCGGCCTCTCCTACGAGCAGTACTTC.

This chain uses TRBV6-1 with TRBJ1-1, with D tentatively TRBD1 (5 bases). Trimming removed 6 bases from V and 0 bases from J, with 11 bases in between. Per germline, CDR1 MNHNS and CDR2 SASEGT. CDR3 length: 14 amino acids. The CDR3 DNA sequence: TGTGCCAGCAGGCTCGACAGACTGAACACTGAAGCTTTCTTT. Translating gives CASRLDRLNTEAFF.

The chain employs TRBV7-9 and TRBJ2-2, with TRBD1 matching over 7 bases. The J segment lost 1 base and the V segment lost 3 bases, leaving 2 bases of the junction unmatched. This CDR3 is built from 15 residues. From germline, CDR1 is SEHNR and CDR2 FQNEAQ (reference sequence). This chain's CDR3 is CASSLGQLNTGELFF. The CDR3 DNA reads as TGTGCCAGCAGCTTGGGACAGCTGAACACCGGGGAGCTGTTTTTT.

The CDR3 coding sequence is TGTGCCAGCAGTGAACTAGTAAACGAGCAGTTCTTC. It translates to CASSELVNEQFF. The V gene is TRBV6-1, the J gene TRBJ2-1; D unclear. CDR3 length: 12 amino acids. V was shortened by 2 bases and J by 10 bases, with 9 bases between the two germline ends. From germline, CDR1 is MNHNS and CDR2 SASEGT.

V gene TRBV7-2 combines with J gene TRBJ1-2; TRBD1 agrees at 9 bases. Germline V gives CDR1 SGHTA, CDR2 FQGNSA. The CDR3 covers 14 residues. The ends lost 4 bases at V and 7 bases at J; junction bases unmatched: 7. The CDR3 loop reads CASSSWTGEGGYTF. The DNA for the CDR3 is TGTGCCAGCAGCTCCTGGACAGGGGAAGGTGGCTACACCTTC.

The rearrangement links TRBV19 to TRBJ1-5; 8 bases map to TRBD1. V lost 7 bases to trimming and J lost 4 bases; unmatched junction nucleotides: 12. The CDR3 runs to 16 residues. The germline CDR1 and CDR2 sequences are LNHDA and SQIVND (reference sequence). The CDR3 DNA is TGTGCCAGTACTTCTAAGGACAGGGTAGGGAATCAGCCCCAGCATTTT. Translating gives CASTSKDRVGNQPQHF.

This clone was observed a handful of times. V gene TRBV7-2 combines with J gene TRBJ1-6; D perhaps matches TRBD1 (5 bases). The CDR3 is 14 amino acids. From germline, CDR1 is SGHTA and CDR2 FQGNSA. Between the trimmed V and J ends, which lost 5 bases and 7 bases, there was a span of 12 bases. The CDR3 DNA sequence: TGTGCCAGCAGCCCAACCAGGGTAAATTCACCCCTCCACTTT. The encoded protein is CASSPTRVNSPLHF.

This sequence joins TRBV4-1 and TRBJ1-5; D unresolved. Trimming pared 4 bases from V and 4 bases from J, leaving 8 bases between. CDR1 MGHRA and CDR2 YSYEKL come from the germline V gene. This CDR3 region has 13 residues. This chain's CDR3 is CASSLLLNQPQHF. The CDR3 DNA follows: TGCGCCAGCAGCCTGCTACTTAATCAGCCCCAGCATTTT.

The chain is built from TRBV7-3 and TRBJ2-1, with D perhaps matching TRBD1 (5 bases). Per the germline V gene, CDR1 is SGHTA and CDR2 is FQGTGA. The V end was cut by 4 bases, the J end by 5 bases, with 12 bases between. This CDR3 is built from 14 residues. This CDR3 is CASSSLRADNEQFF. For the CDR3, the DNA is TGTGCCAGCAGCTCCCTCAGGGCCGACAATGAGCAGTTCTTC. Combining the CDR3 with reference TRBV7-3 and TRBJ2-1 gives the whole variable domain GAGVSQTPSNKVTEKGKYVELRCDPISGHTALYWYRQSLGQGPEFLIYFQGTGAADDSGLPNDRFFAVRPEGSVSTLKIQRTERGDSAVYLCASSSLRADNEQFFGPGTRLTVL.

The chain has TRBV5-4 and TRBJ2-2; 14 bases line up with TRBD2. Trimming cost V 6 bases and J 7 bases; bases outside gene matches: 11. Germline V CDR1 and CDR2: SGHNT, YYREEE (reference sequence). The CDR3 spans 17 residues. In DNA form, the CDR3 reads TGTGCCAGCATCGCGACTAGCGGGGGGGCGTATGGCGGGGAGCTGTTTTTT. Encoded protein: CASIATSGGAYGGELFF.

V and J are TRBV6-4 and TRBJ2-3, with 10 positions matching TRBD2. There are 15 residues in the CDR3. Per the germline V gene, CDR1 is MRHNA and CDR2 is SNTAGT. V lost 6 bases, J lost 1 base, and 4 bases stayed unmatched. CDR3 bases: TGTGCCAGCAGCCTAGCGGGGGAGGGCACAGATACGCAGTATTTT. Translating it yields CASSLAGEGTDTQYF.

The rearrangement links TRBV11-2 to TRBJ1-4; TRBD1 agrees at 10 bases. Germline trimming cut 1 base from V and 8 bases from J; bases unmatched to any gene: 7. The CDR3 totals 16 residues. CDR1 is SGHAT, CDR2 FQNNGV, per germline. The DNA of the CDR3 is TGTGCCAGCAGCTTAGGGGACAGGGGCACTGGGGAAAAACTGTTTTTT. The encoded protein is CASSLGDRGTGEKLFF.